These 32 T cell receptor beta chains were all obtained from the same sample, sequenced in a study of blood T cell repertoires in COVID-19. Measured with immunoSEQ multiplex PCR; TCRdb has only the in-frame clones, and not every one. The sample contains about 360,000 clones, about 88% of which appear only once. Sequencing input: peripheral blood. These receptors were collected from a human donor in a cohort sampled during active COVID-19.

This chain connects TRBV7-2 to TRBJ1-3; D may be TRBD1 (6 bases). Germline V gene sequence: CDR1 SGHTA, CDR2 FQGNSA. The CDR3 is 15 residues long. V lost 3 bases to trimming and J lost 0 bases, with 9 bases between them. The CDR3 region has the DNA TGTGCCAGCAGCTTGGGACACGGCTCTGGAAACACCATATATTTT. This encodes CASSLGHGSGNTIYF.

The V call is TRBV30, the J call TRBJ2-5; tentative D call: TRBD2 (5 bases). Per germline, CDR1 GTSNPN and CDR2 SVGIG (reference sequence). V was pared by 2 bases and J by 2 bases, with 12 bases between. The length of the CDR3 is 14 residues. CDR3 amino acids: CAWSRPRLQETQYF. The DNA for the CDR3 is TGTGCCTGGAGTCGCCCGAGACTACAAGAGACCCAGTACTTC.

The chain joins TRBV21-1 to TRBJ2-3; no DNA check was done on the table's D call, TRBD2. TRBV21-1 represents a pseudogene. The CDR3 sequence is 18 residues long. The DNA for the CDR3 is TGTGCCAGCAGCAAAATGTCTCGCGGGAGGCCGGGCTCAGATACGCAGTATTTT. It specifies CASSKMSRGRPGSDTQYF.

The J gene is TRBJ2-1, the V gene TRBV11-2; possible D gene TRBD2, 5 bases. From germline, CDR1 is SGHAT and CDR2 FQNNGV. This CDR3 region has 15 residues. V lost 7 bases and J lost 4, with 17 bases in between. Written as DNA, the CDR3 is TGTGCCAGCACCGTTGGGCGGGTAGGGTACAATGAGCAGTTCTTC. Its protein product is CASTVGRVGYNEQFF.

The chain carries TRBV3-1 (or the pseudogene TRBV3-2) and TRBJ2-2, with a possible D match to TRBD1 (6 bases). Trimming stripped 4 bases from V and 5 bases from J, with 17 bases between. The CDR3 loop spans 16 amino acids. Germline V gene data show CDR1 as LGHDT and CDR2 as YNNKEL (reference sequence). Here the CDR3 DNA reads TGTGCCAGCAGCCCGCAGGGGCTAGGGCCGACCGGGGAGCTGTTTTTT. Amino acid sequence: CASSPQGLGPTGELFF.

The chain employs TRBV27 and TRBJ2-7; the match to TRBD1 covers 10 bases. CDR1 and CDR2 (germline): MNHEY, SMNVEV (reference sequence). The J segment lost 7 bases and the V segment lost 3 bases, leaving 9 bases of the junction unmatched. This CDR3 has 15 residues. The CDR3 region is CASSFNRDRGQEQYF. As DNA, the CDR3 is TGTGCCAGCAGTTTCAACCGGGACAGGGGTCAGGAGCAGTACTTC.

V usage is TRBV5-4 and J usage is TRBJ2-5; weak D call: TRBD2 (7 bases). The length of the CDR3 is 13 residues. V was trimmed by 7 bases and J by 1 base, leaving 11 bases between them. Per germline, CDR1 SGHNT and CDR2 YYREEE (reference sequence). CDR3 loop: CASGGGRQETQYF. The CDR3 bases are TGTGCCAGCGGGGGGGGGCGCCAAGAGACCCAGTACTTC.

The chain has TRBV6-1 and TRBJ2-1; D unresolved. The CDR3 is 15 amino acids. V lost 1 base and J 9 bases, leaving 16 bases between the germline ends. Germline V lookup: CDR1 MNHNS, CDR2 SASEGT. CDR3 nucleotides: TGTGCCAGCAGTGAAGTTCCCCTCGGAGTGGGTGAGCAGTTCTTC. The encoded protein is CASSEVPLGVGEQFF.

This clone has more than one count but fewer than ten. The rearrangement links TRBV29-1 to TRBJ1-1, with 10 bases aligning to TRBD1. The CDR3 is made up of 14 amino acids. The ends lost 1 base at V and 4 bases at J; junction bases unmatched: 3. Germline CDR1 reads SQVTM; CDR2 reads ANQGSEA. The CDR3 DNA reads as TGCAGCGTTGAAGGGCGGACAGGGGGCACTGAAGCTTTCTTT. It yields the protein CSVEGRTGGTEAFF.

The chain links TRBV4-2 to TRBJ2-5; perhaps TRBD2 as D (5 bases). Trimming took off 1 base at V and 4 bases at J, with 13 bases between the two ends. CDR1 and CDR2 from the germline V gene are LGHNA and YNFKEQ. There are 15 residues in the CDR3. The CDR3 nucleotides are TGTGCCAGCAGCCAAGGGTCGGGGAGTCGAGAGACCCAGTACTTC. Translating gives CASSQGSGSRETQYF.

This clone showed up just once. This chain links TRBV11-2 with TRBJ2-2; 10 bases agree with TRBD1. Trimming removed 5 bases from V and 7 bases from J; junction bases left unmatched: 4. Per the germline V gene, CDR1 is SGHAT and CDR2 is FQNNGV. The CDR3 is 14 residues long. CDR3 coding DNA: TGTGCCAGCAGCGACAGGGGGCAACACGGGGAGCTGTTTTTT. Its translation: CASSDRGQHGELFF.

The chain combines TRBV11-2 with TRBJ2-5; D might be TRBD1 (5 bases). The CDR3 runs 15 residues. Between the trimmed V and J ends, which lost 0 bases and 5 bases, there was a span of 13 bases. CDR1 and CDR2 (germline): SGHAT, FQNNGV. CDR3 sequence reads: CASSLDPAGRETQYF. Here the CDR3 DNA reads TGTGCCAGCAGCTTAGATCCGGCAGGGCGGGAGACCCAGTACTTC. The entire variable domain, with the rest obtained from reference TRBV11-2 and TRBJ2-5, is as follows: EAGVAQSPRYKIIEKRQSVAFWCNPISGHATLYWYQQILGQGPKLLIQFQNNGVVDDSQLPKDRFSAERLKGVDSTLKIQPAKLEDSAVYLCASSLDPAGRETQYFGPGTRLLVL.

The chain links TRBV11-3 to TRBJ2-1, with a possible D match to TRBD2 (5 bases). Trimming removed 5 bases at V and 7 bases at J, with 18 bases between. CDR1 and CDR2 (germline): SGHNT, YENEEA. CDR3 length: 15 amino acids. In DNA, the CDR3 is TGTGCCAGCAGCGCAGCGGCGACCCTTGGGAATGAGCAGTTCTTC. Translation: CASSAAATLGNEQFF.

This clone was recorded once. The rearrangement links TRBV27 to TRBJ2-3, with a tentative D call TRBD2 (5 bases). This CDR3 region has 17 residues. The V end lost 6 bases, the J end lost 2 bases, and 21 bases lay between the germline ends. Germline V gene sequence: CDR1 MNHEY, CDR2 SMNVEV (reference sequence). CDR3 loop: CASSPTPGSAYTDTQYF. DNA for the CDR3: TGTGCCAGCAGCCCTACCCCGGGTAGCGCCTACACAGATACGCAGTATTTT.

This chain links TRBV7-8 with TRBJ2-3; D is perhaps TRBD2 (7 bases). Trimming stripped 0 bases from V and 2 bases from J, with 15 bases between. The length of the CDR3 is 17 residues. From germline, CDR1 is SGHVS and CDR2 FQNEAQ. The CDR3, as DNA: TGTGCCAGCAGCTTAGCTTCTTTGGCGGGGGCCACAGATACGCAGTATTTT. Amino acids: CASSLASLAGATDTQYF.

The rearrangement links TRBV7-9 to TRBJ2-5, with TRBD1 identical over 8 bases. The CDR3 contains 16 residues. V gave up 1 base and J gave up 4 bases; unmatched junction bases: 8. Germline-derived CDR1 and CDR2 are SEHNR and FQNEAQ (reference sequence). CDR3 coding DNA: TGTGCCAGCAGCTTAGGCGGACAGGGCAGGGGAGAGACCCAGTACTTC. It translates to CASSLGGQGRGETQYF.

CDR3 in DNA: TGTGCCAGCAGCCGTCGGACAGGGGAAGAGACCCAGTACTTC. Translating it yields CASSRRTGEETQYF. This rearrangement joins TRBV5-5 to TRBJ2-5; 9 bases agree with TRBD1. Germline trimming cut 4 bases from V and 3 bases from J; bases unmatched to any gene: 4. The CDR3 sequence is 14 residues long. In germline, CDR1 is SGHKS, CDR2 YYEKEE (reference sequence).

V is TRBV18 and J is TRBJ1-2, with 8 bases aligning to TRBD1. Per the germline V gene, CDR1 is KGHSH and CDR2 is LQKENI. J gave up 8 bases and V 2 bases, and 16 bases lay outside the gene matches. This CDR3 region has 17 residues. The CDR3 spells CASSPNPGGAVVVGYTF. The CDR3 bases are TGTGCCAGCTCACCAAATCCAGGGGGCGCGGTGGTAGTCGGCTACACCTTC.

This chain joins TRBV27 and TRBJ1-5, with 7 positions matching TRBD1. The CDR3 contains 19 residues. V was clipped by 1 base and J by 0 bases; unmatched bases: 12. Germline V gives CDR1 MNHEY, CDR2 SMNVEV (reference sequence). Here the CDR3 DNA reads TGTGCCAGCAGTTTATTTGCCAACAGGGGATATTATAGCAATCAGCCCCAGCATTTT. Its protein product is CASSLFANRGYYSNQPQHF.

This clone was found once. Here the CDR3 DNA reads TGTGCCAGCAGCTTGAGTTTGACTAGCGGGGACACCGGGGAGCTGTTTTTT. It translates to CASSLSLTSGDTGELFF. This chain connects TRBV5-6 to TRBJ2-2; 11 bases fit TRBD2. With V trimmed by 1 base and J by 3 bases, 5 bases remained unmatched. In germline, CDR1 is SGHDT, CDR2 YYEEEE. The CDR3 extends over 17 amino acids.

V gene TRBV19 combines with J gene TRBJ2-3; no reliable D call. The germline CDR1 and CDR2 sequences are LNHDA and SQIVND (reference sequence). The length of the CDR3 is 13 residues. V lost 3 bases and J 6 bases, leaving 10 bases between the germline ends. The CDR3 nucleotides read TGTGCCAGTAGTATGGGCAGTTGGGATACGCAGTATTTT. This sequence encodes CASSMGSWDTQYF.

The chain is built from TRBV9 and TRBJ1-2; 7 nucleotides agree with TRBD1. CDR1 SGDLS and CDR2 YYNGEE come from the germline V gene. V lost 3 bases to trimming and J lost 4 bases; unmatched junction nucleotides: 6. CDR3 length: 14 amino acids. CDR3 residues: CASSGQGSGYGYTF. CDR3 nucleotides: TGTGCCAGCAGCGGACAGGGCTCTGGCTATGGCTACACCTTC.

The V gene is TRBV15, the J gene TRBJ1-1; a weak D match, TRBD1 (5 bases). The CDR3 runs 13 residues. The germline V gene has CDR1 LNHNV and CDR2 YYDKDF (reference sequence). The V gene lost 1 base and the J gene lost 6 bases, with 9 bases spanning the gap. CDR3 amino acids: CATSRGRGAEAFF. The CDR3 bases are TGTGCCACCAGCAGAGGAAGGGGTGCTGAAGCTTTCTTT. Using reference TRBV15 and TRBJ1-1 for the parts outside the CDR3, the full variable domain is DAMVIQNPRYQVTQFGKPVTLSCSQTLNHNVMYWYQQKSSQAPKLLFHYYDKDFNNEADTPDNFQSRRPNTSFCFLDIRSPGLGDTAMYLCATSRGRGAEAFFGQGTRLTVV.

Turning to this clone: Different DNA sequences within this sample yield the same CDR3. The chain couples TRBV5-1 to TRBJ2-5, with 12 bases matching TRBD1. The CDR3 has 15 residues. Per germline, CDR1 SGHRS and CDR2 YFSETQ. The ends lost 4 bases at V and 4 bases at J; junction bases unmatched: 5. The CDR3 DNA is TGCGCCAGCAGCCCGGGGACAGGGGGCCGAGAGACCCAGTACTTC. Translation gives CASSPGTGGRETQYF.

This clone was seen a few times. This chain joins TRBV10-3 and TRBJ2-1, with D maybe TRBD2 (7 bases). Trimming took 6 bases from V and 2 from J, leaving 20 bases between them. This CDR3 has 17 residues. CDR1 is ENHRY, CDR2 SYGVKD, per germline. The CDR3 bases are TGTGCCATCAGGGCAGGGGAAGGAGCGGGGCCCTACAATGAGCAGTTCTTC. It codes for CAIRAGEGAGPYNEQFF.

The chain couples TRBV5-1 to TRBJ1-4; the match to TRBD1 covers 7 bases. The CDR3 is made up of 15 amino acids. V lost 4 bases, J lost 4 bases, and 7 bases stayed unmatched. Germline V gene data show CDR1 as SGHRS and CDR2 as YFSETQ. The CDR3 DNA is TGCGCCAGCAGCCCCCACCGGGACAGTAATGAAAAACTGTTTTTT. Amino acids: CASSPHRDSNEKLFF. The full variable domain, its missing parts supplied by reference TRBV5-1 and TRBJ1-4, is KAGVTQTPRYLIKTRGQQVTLSCSPISGHRSVSWYQQTPGQGLQFLFEYFSETQRNKGNFPGRFSGRQFSNSRSEMNVSTLELGDSALYLCASSPHRDSNEKLFFGSGTQLSVL.

The chain links TRBV24-1 to TRBJ2-2, with 11 nucleotides matching TRBD1. The germline CDR1 and CDR2 sequences are KGHDR and SFDVKD. This CDR3 has 17 amino acids. After removal of 5 bases from V and 3 bases from J, the junction contained 7 bases not matched to a gene. In DNA, the CDR3 is TGTGCCACCAGTGGGGCAGGACAGGGGGCTTACACCGGGGAGCTGTTTTTT. This encodes CATSGAGQGAYTGELFF.

This clone was counted a few times. The V and J genes are TRBV29-1 and TRBJ2-2; TRBD1 aligns across 7 bases. The CDR3 contains 15 residues. J lost 3 bases, V lost 4 bases, and 8 bases had no gene match. Germline lookup yields CDR1 SQVTM and CDR2 ANQGSEA. The CDR3 protein is CSVGQGDRDTGELFF. CDR3 nucleotide sequence: TGCAGCGTTGGGCAGGGGGACAGAGACACCGGGGAGCTGTTTTTT.

The CDR3 region is CASRATDNYGYTF. The CDR3 nucleotides are TGTGCCAGCAGAGCGACAGATAACTATGGCTACACCTTC. The V and J genes are TRBV2 and TRBJ1-2; D might be TRBD1 (5 bases). V was shortened by 6 bases and J by 1 base, with 9 bases between the two germline ends. Germline loops: CDR1 SNHLY, CDR2 FYNNEI. The CDR3 loop spans 13 amino acids. Full variable domain (rest looked up from reference TRBV2 and TRBJ1-2): EPEVTQTPSHQVTQMGQEVILRCVPISNHLYFYWYRQILGQKVEFLVSFYNNEISEKSEIFDDQFSVERPDGSNFTLKIRSTKLEDSAMYFCASRATDNYGYTFGSGTRLTVV.

This chain joins TRBV29-1 and TRBJ1-2; 8 bases agree with TRBD1. This CDR3 spans 14 amino acids. Looked up from germline, CDR1 is SQVTM and CDR2 is ANQGSEA. V lost 7 bases, J lost 7 bases, and 14 bases stayed unmatched. CDR3 sequence: CSALGKGQGGGYTF. CDR3 DNA sequence: TGCAGCGCCCTGGGGAAAGGACAGGGTGGTGGCTACACCTTC.

The V and J genes are TRBV18 and TRBJ2-6; 9 nucleotides match TRBD2. This CDR3 comprises 21 residues. J lost 0 bases, V lost 0 bases, and 12 bases had no gene match. Germline-derived CDR1 and CDR2 are KGHSH and LQKENI. The CDR3 protein is CASSPPIASGTDASGANVLTF. DNA of the CDR3: TGTGCCAGCTCACCACCTATCGCTAGCGGGACTGATGCCTCTGGGGCCAACGTCCTGACTTTC.

The chain links TRBV14 to TRBJ2-7; 7 nucleotides line up with TRBD1. Germline lookup yields CDR1 SGHDN and CDR2 FVKESK. This CDR3 comprises 15 residues. V shed 3 bases, J shed 4 bases, and the junction held 9 bases outside the gene matches. The DNA of the CDR3 is TGTGCCAGCAGCCATCGGACAGGCTCCTCATACGAGCAGTACTTC. Translated: CASSHRTGSSYEQYF. Looking up the rest from reference TRBV14 and TRBJ2-7 gives the full variable domain: EAGVTQFPSHSVIEKGQTVTLRCDPISGHDNLYWYRRVMGKEIKFLLHFVKESKQDESGMPNNRFLAERTGGTYSTLKVQPAELEDSGVYFCASSHRTGSSYEQYFGPGTRLTVT.